These 9 T cell receptor beta chains came from one sample sequenced in a study of blood T cell repertoires in COVID-19. Generated by immunoSEQ multiplex PCR, the TCRdb table keeps only in-frame clones and is missing some. Of a few hundred thousand clones listed, over 80% are singletons. The sequenced sample consisted of PBMCs or T cells enriched from blood (not recorded which). The receptors were gathered from a human donor in a cohort exposed to, infected with or recovered from COVID-19 (not recorded which). The donor label of this sample is uncertain.

The CDR3 DNA follows: TGTGCCAGCAGCTTAGTGGGGGGTGCAGAGACCCAGTACTTC. It is translated as CASSLVGGAETQYF. This rearrangement joins TRBV7-9 to TRBJ2-5; D may be TRBD2 (6 bases). V gave up 1 base and J gave up 4 bases, with 10 bases separating them. The CDR3 is made up of 14 amino acids. Germline lookup yields CDR1 SEHNR and CDR2 FQNEAQ (reference sequence).

The V gene is TRBV7-3, the J gene TRBJ1-1; D unclear. CDR1 and CDR2 (germline): SGHTA, FQGTGA. Trimming took off 0 bases at V and 1 base at J, with 6 bases between the two ends. The CDR3 sequence is 14 residues long. CDR3 region: CASSLTYGNTEAFF. The CDR3 region has the DNA TGTGCCAGCAGCTTAACCTACGGGAACACTGAAGCTTTCTTT.

The rearrangement joins TRBV18 to TRBJ1-2; 8 bases fit TRBD1. The V segment lost 3 bases and the J segment 1 base; nucleotides outside the gene matches: 7. The CDR3 length is 16 residues. CDR1 and CDR2 from the germline V gene are KGHSH and LQKENI. The CDR3 sequence is CASSPGTGDYNYGYTF. The CDR3 DNA is TGTGCCAGCTCACCCGGGACAGGAGATTATAACTATGGCTACACCTTC.

The rearrangement uses TRBV11-2 and TRBJ2-5; tentatively, D is TRBD2 (6 bases). The CDR3 is 14 residues long. V was clipped by 8 bases and J by 1 base, with 14 bases between them. The germline V gene encodes CDR1 SGHAT and CDR2 FQNNGV. The CDR3 loop reads CASGMGTFQETQYF. The CDR3, as DNA: TGTGCCAGCGGAATGGGGACTTTCCAAGAGACCCAGTACTTC.

This clone was found a few times. This rearrangement joins TRBV12-3 or TRBV12-4 to TRBJ1-3; 7 bases match TRBD1. V shed 8 bases and J 3 bases; nucleotides not matched to a gene: 4. This CDR3 is 13 amino acids long. CDR3 region: CASRQGGGNTIYF. CDR3 DNA sequence: TGTGCCAGCCGGCAGGGGGGTGGAAACACCATATATTTT.

The rearrangement links TRBV18 to TRBJ2-5; a weak D match, TRBD1 (6 bases). The CDR3 has 14 amino acids. V lost 3 bases to trimming and J lost 1 base, with 9 bases between them. Germline V gene lookup returns CDR1 KGHSH and CDR2 LQKENI. The chain's CDR3 is CASSPGDTQETQYF. CDR3 in DNA: TGTGCCAGCTCACCGGGGGACACCCAAGAGACCCAGTACTTC.

The rearrangement uses TRBV5-1 and TRBJ2-5; 12 nucleotides align to TRBD2. This CDR3 is built from 17 residues. After removal of 4 bases from V and 7 bases from J, the junction contained 14 bases not matched to a gene. CDR1 is SGHRS, CDR2 YFSETQ, per germline. Here the CDR3 reads CASSPLAGGRQGGTQYF. The DNA for the CDR3 is TGCGCCAGCAGCCCACTAGCGGGGGGCCGCCAAGGAGGGACCCAGTACTTC.

The chain recombines TRBV3-1 (or the pseudogene TRBV3-2) with TRBJ1-2; perhaps TRBD1 as D (6 bases). V was clipped by 1 base and J by 7 bases, with 19 bases between them. The CDR3 totals 16 residues. Germline V gives CDR1 LGHDT, CDR2 YNNKEL (reference sequence). This CDR3 reads CASSQGMGARHGGYTF. The CDR3 bases are TGTGCCAGCAGCCAAGGGATGGGGGCGCGCCATGGTGGCTACACCTTC.

This clone is a singleton in its sample. The chain links TRBV11-2 to TRBJ1-2, with D perhaps TRBD1 (6 bases). V was clipped by 2 bases and J by 2 bases, with 9 bases between them. The CDR3 contains 14 residues. CDR1 and CDR2 (germline): SGHAT, FQNNGV. CDR3 residues: CASSLSRGNYGYTF. The CDR3 DNA reads TGTGCCAGCAGCTTATCGAGGGGGAACTATGGCTACACCTTC.